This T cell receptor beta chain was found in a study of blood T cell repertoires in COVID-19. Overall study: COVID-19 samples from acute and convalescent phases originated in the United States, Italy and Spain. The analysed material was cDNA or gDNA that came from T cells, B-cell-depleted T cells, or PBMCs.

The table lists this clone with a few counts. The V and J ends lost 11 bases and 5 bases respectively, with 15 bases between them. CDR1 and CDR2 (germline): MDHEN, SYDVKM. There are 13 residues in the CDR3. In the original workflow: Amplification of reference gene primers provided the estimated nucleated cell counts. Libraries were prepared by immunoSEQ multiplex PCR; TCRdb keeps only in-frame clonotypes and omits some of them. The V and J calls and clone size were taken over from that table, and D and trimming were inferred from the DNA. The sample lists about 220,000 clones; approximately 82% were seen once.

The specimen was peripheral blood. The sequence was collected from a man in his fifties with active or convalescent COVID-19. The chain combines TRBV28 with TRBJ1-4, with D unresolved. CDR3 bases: TGTGCCGGGCCCGGTCCGGAAAATGAAAAACTGTTTTTT. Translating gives CAGPGPENEKLFF.